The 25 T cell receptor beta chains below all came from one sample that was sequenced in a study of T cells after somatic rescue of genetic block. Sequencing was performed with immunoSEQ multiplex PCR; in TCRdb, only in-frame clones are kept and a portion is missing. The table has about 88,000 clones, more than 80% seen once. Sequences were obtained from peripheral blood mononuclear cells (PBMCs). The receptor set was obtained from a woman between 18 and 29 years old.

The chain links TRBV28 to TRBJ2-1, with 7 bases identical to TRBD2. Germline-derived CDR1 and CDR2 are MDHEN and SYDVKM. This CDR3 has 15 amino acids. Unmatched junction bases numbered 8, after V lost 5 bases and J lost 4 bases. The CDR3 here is CASSLRASGYNEQFF. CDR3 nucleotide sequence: TGTGCCAGCAGTCTTAGGGCTAGCGGATACAATGAGCAGTTCTTC.

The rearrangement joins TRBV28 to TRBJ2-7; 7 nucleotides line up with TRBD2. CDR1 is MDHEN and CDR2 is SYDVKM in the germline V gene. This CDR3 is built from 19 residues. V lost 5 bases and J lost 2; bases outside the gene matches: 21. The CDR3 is CASSLSGTTQIQAAYEQYF. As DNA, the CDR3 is TGTGCCAGCAGTCTCTCCGGGACTACCCAAATCCAAGCCGCCTACGAGCAGTACTTC.

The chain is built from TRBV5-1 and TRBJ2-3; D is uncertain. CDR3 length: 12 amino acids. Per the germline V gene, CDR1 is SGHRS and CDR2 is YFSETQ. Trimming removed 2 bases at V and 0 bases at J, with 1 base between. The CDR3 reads CASSFSTDTQYF. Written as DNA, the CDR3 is TGCGCCAGCAGCTTTAGCACAGATACGCAGTATTTT.

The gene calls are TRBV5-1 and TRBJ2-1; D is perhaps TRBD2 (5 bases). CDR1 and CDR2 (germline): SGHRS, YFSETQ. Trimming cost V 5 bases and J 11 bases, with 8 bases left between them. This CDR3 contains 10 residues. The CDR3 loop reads CASSGSQQFF. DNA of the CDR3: TGCGCCAGCAGTGGGAGTCAGCAGTTCTTC.

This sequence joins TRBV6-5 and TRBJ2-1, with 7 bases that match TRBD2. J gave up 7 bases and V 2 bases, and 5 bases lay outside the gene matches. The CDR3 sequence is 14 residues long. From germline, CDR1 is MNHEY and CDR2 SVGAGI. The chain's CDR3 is CASSYGREPNEQFF. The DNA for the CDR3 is TGTGCCAGCAGTTACGGGCGGGAGCCTAATGAGCAGTTCTTC.

The CDR3 DNA reads as TGTGCCAGCAGCCTAGGGAACACTGAAGCTTTCTTT. Residues: CASSLGNTEAFF. The chain links TRBV9 to TRBJ1-1; D not resolved. CDR1 is SGDLS, CDR2 YYNGEE, per germline. V was shortened by 4 bases and J by 1 base, with 5 bases between the two germline ends. This CDR3 region has 12 residues.

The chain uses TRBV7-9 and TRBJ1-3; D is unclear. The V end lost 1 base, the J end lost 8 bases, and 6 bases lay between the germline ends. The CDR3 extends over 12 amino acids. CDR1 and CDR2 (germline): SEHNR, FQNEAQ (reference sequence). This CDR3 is CASSLDSYTIYF. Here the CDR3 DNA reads TGTGCCAGCAGCTTAGACTCTTACACCATATATTTT.

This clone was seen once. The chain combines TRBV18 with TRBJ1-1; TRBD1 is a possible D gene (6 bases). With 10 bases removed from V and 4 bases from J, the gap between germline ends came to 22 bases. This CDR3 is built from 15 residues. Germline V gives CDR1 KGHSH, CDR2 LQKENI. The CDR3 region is CATITGRRGGTEAFF. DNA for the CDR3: TGTGCCACTATCACCGGGAGACGAGGGGGCACTGAAGCTTTCTTT.

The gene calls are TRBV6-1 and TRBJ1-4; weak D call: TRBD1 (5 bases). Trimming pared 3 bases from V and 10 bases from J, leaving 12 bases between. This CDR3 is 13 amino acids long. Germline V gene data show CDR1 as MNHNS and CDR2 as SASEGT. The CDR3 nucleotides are TGTGCCAGCAGTGAGGGCCGTGGGGGAAAACTGTTTTTT. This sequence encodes CASSEGRGGKLFF.

The CDR3 DNA sequence: TGTGCCAGCAGCTCTATAGCGGGACCCGAAGAGACCCAGTACTTC. It codes for CASSSIAGPEETQYF. The V gene is TRBV5-4, the J gene TRBJ2-5; 8 nucleotides align to TRBD2. The V and J ends lost 3 bases and 3 bases, in that order; junction bases with no gene match: 7. This CDR3 has 15 amino acids. The germline V gene has CDR1 SGHNT and CDR2 YYREEE (reference sequence).

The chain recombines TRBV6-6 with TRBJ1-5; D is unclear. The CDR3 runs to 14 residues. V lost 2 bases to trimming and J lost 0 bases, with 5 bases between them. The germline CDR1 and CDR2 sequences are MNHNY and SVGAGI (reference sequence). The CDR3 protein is CASSYVFSNQPQHF. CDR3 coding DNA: TGTGCCAGCAGTTACGTATTTAGCAATCAGCCCCAGCATTTT.

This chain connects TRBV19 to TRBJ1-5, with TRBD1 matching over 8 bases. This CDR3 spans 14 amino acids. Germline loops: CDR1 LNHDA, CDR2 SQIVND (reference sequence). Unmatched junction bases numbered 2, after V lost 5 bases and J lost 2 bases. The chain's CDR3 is CASSVDRGNQPQHF. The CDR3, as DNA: TGTGCCAGTAGTGTGGACAGGGGCAATCAGCCCCAGCATTTT.

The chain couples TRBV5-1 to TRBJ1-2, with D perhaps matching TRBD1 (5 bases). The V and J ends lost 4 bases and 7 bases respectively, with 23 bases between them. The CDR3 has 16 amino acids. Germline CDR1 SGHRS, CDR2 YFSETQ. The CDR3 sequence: CASSASSGTPRSGYTF. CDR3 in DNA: TGCGCCAGCAGCGCAAGCTCCGGGACTCCCCGAAGTGGCTACACCTTC.

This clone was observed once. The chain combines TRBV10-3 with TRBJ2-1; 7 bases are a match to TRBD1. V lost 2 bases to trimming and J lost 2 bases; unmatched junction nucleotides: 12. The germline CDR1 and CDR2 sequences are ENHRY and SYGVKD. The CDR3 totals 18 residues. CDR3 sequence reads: CAISEPGQLARAYNEQFF. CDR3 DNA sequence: TGTGCCATCAGTGAGCCGGGACAGCTTGCCAGGGCCTACAATGAGCAGTTCTTC.

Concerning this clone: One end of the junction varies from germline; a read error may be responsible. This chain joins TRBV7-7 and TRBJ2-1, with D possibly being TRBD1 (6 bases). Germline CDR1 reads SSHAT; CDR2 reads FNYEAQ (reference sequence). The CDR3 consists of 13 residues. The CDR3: CASSLGGLDEQFF. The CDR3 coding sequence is TGTGCTAGCAGCTTAGGGGGTCTCGATGAGCAGTTCTTC.

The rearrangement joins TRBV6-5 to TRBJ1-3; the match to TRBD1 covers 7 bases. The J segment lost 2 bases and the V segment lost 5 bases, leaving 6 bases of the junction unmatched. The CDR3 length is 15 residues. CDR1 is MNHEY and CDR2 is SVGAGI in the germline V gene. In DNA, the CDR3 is TGTGCCAGCAGTGTACCGACAGGGACTGGAAACACCATATATTTT. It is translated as CASSVPTGTGNTIYF.

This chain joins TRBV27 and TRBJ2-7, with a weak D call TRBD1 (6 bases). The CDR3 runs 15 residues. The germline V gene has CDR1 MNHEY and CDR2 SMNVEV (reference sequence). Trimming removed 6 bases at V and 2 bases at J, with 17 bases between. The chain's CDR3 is CASSRRRQATYEQYF. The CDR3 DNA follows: TGTGCCAGCAGCCGCCGGAGACAGGCCACCTACGAGCAGTACTTC.

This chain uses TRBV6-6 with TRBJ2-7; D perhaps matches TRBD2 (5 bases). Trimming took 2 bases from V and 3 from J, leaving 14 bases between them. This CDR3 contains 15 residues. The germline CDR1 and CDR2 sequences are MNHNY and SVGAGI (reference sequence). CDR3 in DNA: TGTGCCAGCAGTTACGGGGTCCTAGAGGGCTACGAGCAGTACTTC. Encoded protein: CASSYGVLEGYEQYF.

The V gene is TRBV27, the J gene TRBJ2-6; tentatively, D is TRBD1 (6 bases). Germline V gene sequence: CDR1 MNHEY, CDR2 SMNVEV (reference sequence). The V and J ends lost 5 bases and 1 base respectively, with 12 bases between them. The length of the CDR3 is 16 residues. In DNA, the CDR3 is TGTGCCAGCAGTATACAGGGTGGGTCTGGGGCCAACGTCCTGACTTTC. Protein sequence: CASSIQGGSGANVLTF.

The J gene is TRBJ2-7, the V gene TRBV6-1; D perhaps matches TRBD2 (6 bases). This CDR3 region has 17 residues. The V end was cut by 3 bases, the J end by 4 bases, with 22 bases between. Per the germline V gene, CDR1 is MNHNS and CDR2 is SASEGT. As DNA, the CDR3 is TGTGCCAGCAGTGAGCAGGCACGGGACTGGTTCCCGTACGAGCAGTACTTC. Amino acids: CASSEQARDWFPYEQYF.

The CDR3 sequence is CASSETADSGNTIYF. The CDR3 coding sequence is TGTGCCAGCAGCGAGACGGCTGACTCTGGAAACACCATATATTTT. The genes are TRBV9 and TRBJ1-3, with D uncertain. In germline, CDR1 is SGDLS, CDR2 YYNGEE. Trimming stripped 3 bases from V and 0 bases from J, with 10 bases between. The CDR3 is made up of 15 amino acids.

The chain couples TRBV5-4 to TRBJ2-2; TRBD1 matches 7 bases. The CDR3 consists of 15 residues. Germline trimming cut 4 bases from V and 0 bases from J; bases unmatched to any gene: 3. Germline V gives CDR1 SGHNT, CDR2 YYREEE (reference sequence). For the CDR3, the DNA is TGTGCCAGCAGCCGGACAGGCTCGAACACCGGGGAGCTGTTTTTT. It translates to CASSRTGSNTGELFF.

CDR3 in amino acids: CASSPTTNTEAFF. For the CDR3, the DNA is TGTGCCAGCAGCCCCACCACGAACACTGAAGCTTTCTTT. The chain uses TRBV11-2 and TRBJ1-1; no definite D call. The germline V gene encodes CDR1 SGHAT and CDR2 FQNNGV. Trimming pared 5 bases from V and 1 base from J, leaving 8 bases between. The CDR3 extends over 13 amino acids.

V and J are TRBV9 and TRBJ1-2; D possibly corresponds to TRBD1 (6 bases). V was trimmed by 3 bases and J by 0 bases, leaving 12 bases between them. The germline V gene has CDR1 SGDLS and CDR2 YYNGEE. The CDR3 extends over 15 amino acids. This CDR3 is CASSGGGQSNYGYTF. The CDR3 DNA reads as TGTGCCAGCAGCGGAGGGGGGCAGTCTAACTATGGCTACACCTTC.

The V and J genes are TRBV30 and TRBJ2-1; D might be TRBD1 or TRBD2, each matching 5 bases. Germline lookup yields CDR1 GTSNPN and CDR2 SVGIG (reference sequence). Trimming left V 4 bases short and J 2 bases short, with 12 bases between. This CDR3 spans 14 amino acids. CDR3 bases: TGTGCCTGGAACGGGGACCCGCCCTACAATGAGCAGTTCTTC. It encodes CAWNGDPPYNEQFF.